The next 18 T cell receptor beta chains were all read from a single sample in a study of blood T cell repertoires in COVID-19. This table comes from immunoSEQ multiplex PCR, and its TCRdb copy is limited to in-frame clones, with some not included. The sample has 150,000 to 200,000 clones, 85% to 90% seen once. The sample consisted of peripheral blood. These receptors all stem from an older woman with COVID-19, enrolled during active disease.

This clone was recorded a few times. The gene calls are TRBV5-1 and TRBJ2-7; 8 nucleotides line up with TRBD2. Per the germline V gene, CDR1 is SGHRS and CDR2 is YFSETQ. The V gene end was trimmed by 5 bases and the J gene end by 2 bases; junction bases not matched to a gene: 6. The CDR3 is 14 residues long. CDR3 coding DNA: TGCGCCAGCAGAGATGGGACTAGGGCCTACGAGCAGTACTTC. This translates into CASRDGTRAYEQYF.

This clone has a single count. The CDR3 DNA reads as TGTGCCAGCAGTGGGAGTGGCGGGAACTACCAAGAGACCCAGTACTTC. Its protein product is CASSGSGGNYQETQYF. The chain carries TRBV6-2 or TRBV6-3 and TRBJ2-5; possibly TRBD2 for D (6 bases). Germline assignment: CDR1 MNHEY and CDR2 SVGEGT. The CDR3 contains 16 residues. V lost 5 bases and J 0 bases, leaving 16 bases between the germline ends.

This clone has just a few counts. The rearrangement joins TRBV2 to TRBJ1-3; D is ambiguous. Trimming cost V 6 bases and J 0 bases, with 6 bases left between them. The CDR3 spans 13 residues. CDR1 is SNHLY, CDR2 FYNNEI, per germline. CDR3 sequence reads: CASRASSGNTIYF. Written as DNA, the CDR3 is TGTGCCAGCAGGGCAAGCTCTGGAAACACCATATATTTT.

V is TRBV24-1 and J is TRBJ1-1, with D possibly being TRBD1 (5 bases). The CDR3 totals 13 residues. V gave up 8 bases and J gave up 3 bases, with 12 bases separating them. Germline V gene sequence: CDR1 KGHDR, CDR2 SFDVKD. The CDR3, as DNA: TGTGCCACCACAAGGGGTAGGGACACTGAAGCTTTCTTT. Translated, it gives CATTRGRDTEAFF.

The chain combines TRBV6-5 with TRBJ1-2; D unresolved. The CDR3 extends over 13 amino acids. Germline V CDR1 and CDR2: MNHEY, SVGAGI. The V end was cut by 7 bases, the J end by 2 bases, with 11 bases between. The DNA of the CDR3 is TGTGCCAGCACCACGGGAGTCAACTATGGCTACACCTTC. Protein product: CASTTGVNYGYTF.

A few counts support this clone. V and J are TRBV7-2 and TRBJ2-2; 8 bases line up with TRBD2. The CDR3 has 16 residues. CDR1 is SGHTA and CDR2 is FQGNSA in the germline V gene. Trimming at V came to 5 bases and at J to 4 bases, leaving 9 bases not matched to a gene. CDR3: CASSRQSGTSTGELFF. DNA of the CDR3: TGTGCCAGCAGCCGTCAATCCGGGACTAGCACCGGGGAGCTGTTTTTT.

This clone was counted between two and nine times. The same CDR3 arises from other DNA sequences in this sample as well. V is TRBV6-2 or TRBV6-3 and J is TRBJ2-5; 8 bases fit TRBD2. This CDR3 contains 13 residues. V shed 6 bases, J shed 3 bases, and the junction held 3 bases outside the gene matches. Germline V gives CDR1 MNHEY, CDR2 SVGEGT. CDR3 protein: CASSPAGEETQYF. The CDR3 DNA reads TGTGCCAGCAGCCCAGCGGGAGAAGAGACCCAGTACTTC.

This chain uses TRBV19 with TRBJ1-6, with 8 bases aligning to TRBD1. This CDR3 region has 16 residues. Germline V CDR1 and CDR2: LNHDA, SQIVND (reference sequence). V lost 7 bases, J lost 3 bases, and 8 bases stayed unmatched. The CDR3 reads CASTDRGQSYNSPLHF. The CDR3 DNA follows: TGTGCCAGTACCGACAGGGGACAAAGCTATAATTCACCCCTCCACTTT. The entire variable domain, with the rest obtained from reference TRBV19 and TRBJ1-6, is as follows: DGGITQSPKYLFRKEGQNVTLSCEQNLNHDAMYWYRQDPGQGLRLIYYSQIVNDFQKGDIAEGYSVSREKKESFPLTVTSAQKNPTAFYLCASTDRGQSYNSPLHFGNGTRLTVT.

The J gene is TRBJ1-4, the V gene TRBV19; TRBD1 matches 9 bases. V was pared by 5 bases and J by 7 bases, with 11 bases of the junction left unmatched. The CDR3 totals 16 residues. Looked up from germline, CDR1 is LNHDA and CDR2 is SQIVND (reference sequence). The CDR3 sequence: CASSGRQQGASEKLFF. CDR3 bases: TGTGCCAGTAGTGGACGTCAACAGGGGGCGAGTGAAAAACTGTTTTTT.

The rearrangement links TRBV7-2 to TRBJ2-3; TRBD2 might be the D (6 bases). Looked up from germline, CDR1 is SGHTA and CDR2 is FQGNSA. The CDR3 runs 17 residues. Deletions cut 0 bases from V and 1 base from J, with 14 bases between. DNA for the CDR3: TGTGCCAGCAGCTTAGCTGTGACTAGAGAAGGCACAGATACGCAGTATTTT. It codes for CASSLAVTREGTDTQYF.

This clone has more than one count but fewer than ten. The V and J genes are TRBV7-9 and TRBJ1-6, with 9 bases aligning to TRBD1. Germline loops: CDR1 SEHNR, CDR2 FQNEAQ (reference sequence). The J segment lost 9 bases and the V segment lost 3 bases, leaving 3 bases of the junction unmatched. This CDR3 has 14 residues. The CDR3 spells CASSLDRGGSPLHF. For the CDR3, the DNA is TGTGCCAGCAGCTTGGACAGGGGAGGTTCACCCCTCCACTTT.

The chain employs TRBV4-1 and TRBJ2-7, with D maybe TRBD1 (5 bases). V lost 0 bases to trimming and J lost 4 bases, with 16 bases between them. There are 16 residues in the CDR3. Germline V lookup: CDR1 MGHRA, CDR2 YSYEKL. The DNA for the CDR3 is TGCGCCAGCAGCCAAGATGTCGCAGGGAAATCGTACGAGCAGTACTTC. This encodes CASSQDVAGKSYEQYF.

In this sample, this clone turned up once. This sequence joins TRBV30 and TRBJ1-3, with D unresolved. V lost 1 base, J lost 0 bases, and 7 bases lay in between. The germline V gene encodes CDR1 GTSNPN and CDR2 SVGIG (reference sequence). The length of the CDR3 is 14 residues. The CDR3 nucleotides read TGTGCCTGGAGTGGACTCTCCTCTGGAAACACCATATATTTT. Its protein product is CAWSGLSSGNTIYF.

The chain combines TRBV18 with TRBJ1-1; 8 nucleotides align to TRBD1. This CDR3 comprises 15 residues. The V and J ends lost 0 bases and 7 bases, in that order; junction bases with no gene match: 7. Germline-derived CDR1 and CDR2 are KGHSH and LQKENI. The CDR3 sequence: CASSPPNAGGFEAFF. The CDR3 region has the DNA TGTGCCAGCTCACCACCGAATGCAGGGGGCTTTGAAGCTTTCTTT.

This rearrangement joins TRBV5-1 to TRBJ1-2, with TRBD1 identical over 8 bases. The ends lost 4 bases at V and 8 bases at J; junction bases unmatched: 13. There are 15 residues in the CDR3. Looked up from germline, CDR1 is SGHRS and CDR2 is YFSETQ. CDR3 DNA: TGCGCCAGCAGCGAAAACACTCCAGGGGGCGAGGGCTACACCTTC. This sequence encodes CASSENTPGGEGYTF.

The rearrangement joins TRBV5-6 to TRBJ2-7, with 10 bases identical to TRBD2. CDR3 length equals 15 residues. J was trimmed by 2 bases and V by 3 bases; bases with no gene match: 5. Germline values: CDR1 SGHDT, CDR2 YYEEEE. CDR3 loop: CASSSRTSGPYEQYF. In DNA form, the CDR3 reads TGTGCCAGCAGCTCAAGGACTAGCGGCCCCTACGAGCAGTACTTC.

CDR3 nucleotides: TGTGCCAGCAGCCAATTAGCGGGCCTTAGCACAGATACGCAGTATTTT. Translating it yields CASSQLAGLSTDTQYF. The chain uses TRBV4-2 and TRBJ2-3; TRBD2 aligns across 7 bases. Germline CDR1 is LGHNA and CDR2 is YNFKEQ. V lost 2 bases, J lost 0 bases, and 5 bases stayed unmatched. This CDR3 has 16 residues.

The chain employs TRBV25-1 and TRBJ2-7; TRBD1 agrees at 10 bases. This CDR3 contains 16 residues. With V trimmed by 6 bases and J by 1 base, 9 bases remained unmatched. Germline CDR1 MGHDK, CDR2 SYGVNS. The CDR3 reads CASRTGGAASSYEQYF. The CDR3 coding sequence is TGTGCCAGCAGGACAGGGGGCGCTGCGTCTTCCTACGAGCAGTACTTC.